This TCR beta chain was retrieved from a study of blood T cell repertoires in COVID-19. Across the whole study: Samples came from the United States, Italy and Spain, spanning acute and convalescent COVID-19.

This table comes from immunoSEQ multiplex PCR, and its TCRdb copy is limited to in-frame clones, with some not included. The table has some 270,000 clones, around 85% seen once. V was clipped by 6 bases and J by 4 bases; unmatched bases: 6. Germline V gene data show CDR1 as MNHNS and CDR2 as SASEGT. The CDR3 length is 15 residues. The chain has TRBV6-1 and TRBJ2-1; 10 bases map to TRBD2. The TCR sequence derives from a human donor with COVID-19, enrolled during active disease. The donor label of this sample is uncertain. The sequenced sample consisted of peripheral blood. The CDR3: CASRASGRGYNEQFF. In nucleotides, the CDR3 is TGTGCCAGCAGAGCCAGCGGGAGGGGATACAATGAGCAGTTCTTC.